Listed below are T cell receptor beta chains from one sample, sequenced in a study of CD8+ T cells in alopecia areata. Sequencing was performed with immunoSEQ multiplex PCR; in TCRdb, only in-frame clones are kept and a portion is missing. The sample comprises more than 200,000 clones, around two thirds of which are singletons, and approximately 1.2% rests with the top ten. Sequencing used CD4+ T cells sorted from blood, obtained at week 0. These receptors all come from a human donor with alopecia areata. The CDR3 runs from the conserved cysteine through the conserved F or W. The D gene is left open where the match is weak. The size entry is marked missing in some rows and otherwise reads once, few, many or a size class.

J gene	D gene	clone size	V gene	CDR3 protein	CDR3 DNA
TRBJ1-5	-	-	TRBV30	CAWSVDGNQPQHF	TGTGCCTGGAGTGTGGACGGAAATCAGCCCCAGCATTTT
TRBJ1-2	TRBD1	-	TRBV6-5	CASRTRGGDYGYTF	TGTGCCAGCAGGACCCGAGGGGGCGACTATGGCTACACCTTC
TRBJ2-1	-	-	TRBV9	CASSVVTQHGFF	TGTGCCAGCAGCGTAGTGACCCAACACGGGTTCTTC
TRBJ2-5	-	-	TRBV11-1	CASSMGLQETQYF	TGTGCCAGCAGCATGGGACTTCAAGAGACCCAGTACTTC
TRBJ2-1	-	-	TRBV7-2	CASSSPYNEQFF	TGTGCCAGCAGCTCCCCCTACAATGAGCAGTTCTTC
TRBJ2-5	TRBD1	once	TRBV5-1	CASSPGTAQETQYF	TGCGCCAGCAGCCCAGGGACAGCGCAAGAGACCCAGTACTTC
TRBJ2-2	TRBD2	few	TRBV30	CASDRGLAGLATGELFF	TGTGCCTCCGATAGGGGACTAGCGGGTCTAGCCACCGGGGAGCTGTTTTTT
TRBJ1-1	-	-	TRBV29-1	CSVVRDTYTEAFF	TGCAGCGTTGTCCGGGACACTTACACTGAAGCTTTCTTT
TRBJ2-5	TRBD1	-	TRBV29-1	CSFGPVGGGRETQYF	TGCAGTTTTGGGCCGGTAGGGGGCGGAAGGGAGACCCAGTACTTC
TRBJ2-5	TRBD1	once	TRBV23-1	CASSHKGQGSETQYF	TGCGCCAGCAGTCATAAGGGACAGGGGAGTGAGACCCAGTACTTC